This T cell receptor beta chain stems from a study of blood T cell repertoires in COVID-19. For the study at large: COVID-19 samples collected from the United States, Italy and Spain covered acute and convalescent phases. In each case, the material was cDNA or gDNA derived from T cells, B-cell-depleted T cells, or PBMCs.

Study processing details: How many nucleated cells were present was estimated from reference gene primer amplification. Profiled with immunoSEQ multiplex PCR; TCRdb holds only in-frame clones, not every one. V and J calls plus clone size are reproduced from that table; the DNA served to infer D and trimming. The sample lists 95,000 to 150,000 clones, more than 80% occurring once. This CDR3 contains 11 residues. Germline CDR1 and CDR2: MNHEY and SVGAGI. V shed 7 bases and J shed 8 bases, with 8 bases lying between them. Sample: peripheral blood. This TCR was sampled from an older man with active or convalescent COVID-19. The gene calls are TRBV6-5 and TRBJ1-4, with D unclear. Here the CDR3 DNA reads TGTGCCAGCAAGGAGGAGGAAAAACTGTTTTTT. Translating gives CASKEEEKLFF.